These T cell receptor beta chains were read from a single sample in a study of cytomegalovirus exposure and HLA in healthy donors. Assay: immunoSEQ multiplex PCR; the TCRdb copy retains only in-frame clones and omits some. This table holds more than 95,000 clones, around nine tenths found once. The source material was PBMCs. Receptors were obtained from a woman under 30 in good health and CMV-seronegative. The CDR3 runs from the conserved cysteine through the conserved F or W. A D gene is named only where the DNA matches it firmly. Clone size is stated in some rows and not others, as once, few, many or a class when expanded.

d_gene	abundance	v_gene	j_gene	CDR3aa	CDR3nt
.	.	TRBV30	TRBJ2-3	CAWRNRVSTDTQYF	TGTGCCTGGAGGAACAGGGTGAGCACAGATACGCAGTATTTT
.	.	TRBV4-1	TRBJ2-7	CASSQGLGGRREQYF	TGCGCCAGCAGCCAAGGACTTGGGGGGAGGAGGGAGCAGTACTTC
.	.	TRBV27	TRBJ2-3	CASSLADTQYF	TGTGCCAGCAGTCTCGCAGATACGCAGTATTTT
TRBD2	.	TRBV2	TRBJ2-1	CASSAGTSGSNEQFF	TGTGCCAGCAGTGCTGGGACTAGCGGGAGCAATGAGCAGTTCTTC
TRBD2	few	TRBV5-1	TRBJ2-7	CASRLAEGTYEQYF	TGCGCCAGCAGACTAGCGGAGGGGACCTACGAGCAGTACTTC
TRBD2	.	TRBV6-5	TRBJ2-5	CASSVLAGRETQYF	TGTGCCAGCAGTGTACTAGCGGGGCGGGAGACCCAGTACTTC
.	.	TRBV19	TRBJ2-3	CASSPSGQSTDTQYF	TGTGCCAGTAGCCCTAGTGGACAGAGCACAGATACGCAGTATTTT
TRBD2	.	TRBV30	TRBJ2-5	CAWSAAGGPETQYF	TGTGCCTGGAGTGCCGCGGGGGGCCCAGAGACCCAGTACTTC
TRBD2	.	TRBV5-6	TRBJ2-1	CASSSGLAGLEQFF	TGTGCCAGCAGCTCTGGACTAGCGGGGCTTGAGCAGTTCTTC
TRBD1	.	TRBV7-8	TRBJ2-7	CASSPSTGFHEQYF	TGTGCCAGCAGCCCCTCGACAGGGTTCCACGAGCAGTACTTC
.	.	TRBV29-1	TRBJ1-2	CSVEDRGLGGYTF	TGCAGCGTTGAAGATAGGGGCCTTGGGGGCTACACCTTC
.	.	TRBV11-3	TRBJ1-1	CASSRREGRGSEAFF	TGTGCCAGCAGCCGAAGGGAGGGGAGGGGGTCCGAAGCTTTCTTT
TRBD2	.	TRBV18	TRBJ2-1	CASRPRGLAGGTSSYNEQFF	TGTGCCAGTCGACCCAGGGGACTAGCGGGAGGAACGAGCTCCTACAATGAGCAGTTCTTC
.	.	TRBV6-6	TRBJ2-2	CASNLPNTGELFF	TGTGCCAGCAATCTACCGAACACCGGGGAGCTGTTTTTT
.	.	TRBV28	TRBJ2-4	CATAVESVNIQYF	TGTGCCACCGCGGTTGAGTCGGTTAACATTCAGTACTTC
.	.	TRBV30	TRBJ1-3	CAWNKPGLPIGNTIYF	TGTGCCTGGAATAAACCGGGACTTCCAATTGGAAACACCATATATTTT
.	.	TRBV30	TRBJ1-5	CAWSAGSNQPQHF	TGTGCCTGGAGCGCGGGAAGCAATCAGCCCCAGCATTTT
.	.	TRBV7-9	TRBJ2-3	CASSLSRLSTDTQYF	TGTGCCAGCAGCTTATCCCGACTAAGCACAGATACGCAGTATTTT
.	.	TRBV2	TRBJ1-4	CASSEDRATNEKLFF	TGTGCCAGCAGTGAAGACAGGGCAACTAATGAAAAACTGTTTTTT
TRBD2	.	TRBV18	TRBJ2-3	CASSTSGSTDTQYF	TGTGCCAGCTCAACTAGCGGCAGCACAGATACGCAGTATTTT
TRBD2	.	TRBV27	TRBJ2-7	CASSLRLAGTGPSYEQYF	TGTGCCAGCAGTTTACGTCTAGCGGGAACCGGGCCCTCCTACGAGCAGTACTTC
.	.	TRBV6-4	TRBJ2-1	CASSDSPGTGDNEQFF	TGTGCCAGCAGTGACTCCCCCGGGACGGGAGACAATGAGCAGTTCTTC
TRBD2	.	TRBV30	TRBJ2-2	CASRTSGNTGELFF	TGTGCCTCCCGGACTAGCGGGAACACCGGGGAGCTGTTTTTT
TRBD2	.	TRBV29-1	TRBJ2-3	CSVVSGGGTDTQYF	TGCAGCGTTGTTTCGGGAGGAGGAACAGATACGCAGTATTTT
.	.	TRBV5-1	TRBJ2-5	CASSLGATQETQYF	TGCGCCAGCAGCTTGGGAGCTACCCAAGAGACCCAGTACTTC
TRBD1	.	TRBV5-1	TRBJ1-1	CASSPGQGGTEAFF	TGCGCCAGCAGCCCGGGACAGGGGGGGACTGAAGCTTTCTTT
TRBD2	.	TRBV25-1	TRBJ2-4	CASSDISLAGGNIQYF	TGTGCCAGCAGTGACATATCACTAGCGGGAGGAAACATTCAGTACTTC
.	.	TRBV28	TRBJ1-1	CASSLLVQGRKNTEAFF	TGTGCCAGCAGTTTATTGGTACAGGGAAGGAAGAACACTGAAGCTTTCTTT
.	.	TRBV18	TRBJ1-5	CASSPNRANQPQHF	TGTGCCAGCTCACCGAACAGGGCCAATCAGCCCCAGCATTTT
TRBD1	.	TRBV7-8	TRBJ2-2	CASSVDRATGELFF	TGTGCCAGCAGCGTTGACAGGGCCACCGGGGAGCTGTTTTTT
.	.	TRBV18	TRBJ2-7	CASSPGQNYEQYF	TGTGCCAGCTCACCGGGACAAAACTACGAGCAGTACTTC
TRBD1	.	TRBV5-1	TRBJ2-1	CASSLEGQGFDEQFF	TGCGCCAGCAGCTTGGAAGGACAGGGATTCGATGAGCAGTTCTTC
TRBD2	.	TRBV6-5	TRBJ2-7	CASSYTGGPYEQYF	TGTGCCAGCAGTTACACGGGAGGCCCCTACGAGCAGTACTTC
TRBD1	.	TRBV9	TRBJ2-2	CASSVVPGDRGGELFF	TGTGCCAGCAGCGTAGTTCCAGGCGACAGGGGCGGGGAGCTGTTTTTT
TRBD2	.	TRBV18	TRBJ2-3	CASSPAPLAGVADTQYF	TGTGCCAGCTCACCCGCCCCACTAGCGGGAGTAGCGGATACGCAGTATTTT
.	.	TRBV5-4	TRBJ2-1	CASSSPWDSYNEQFF	TGTGCCAGCAGCTCGCCTTGGGACTCATACAATGAGCAGTTCTTC
.	.	TRBV7-3	TRBJ2-1	CASSLEDTKCVEQFF	TGTGCCAGCAGCTTAGAGGACACGAAATGTGTGGAGCAGTTCTTC
.	few	TRBV19	TRBJ1-4	CASSTGNRENEKLFF	TGTGCCAGTAGTACTGGGAACAGGGAGAACGAAAAACTGTTTTTT
TRBD1	.	TRBV7-9	TRBJ1-1	CASSLGQPMNTEAFF	TGTGCCAGCAGCTTGGGACAGCCTATGAACACTGAAGCTTTCTTT
.	.	TRBV2	TRBJ2-7	CASRSDTYYEQYF	TGTGCCAGCAGATCCGACACTTACTACGAGCAGTACTTC
.	.	TRBV7-9	TRBJ2-5	CASSLVVGTPKAQYF	TGTGCCAGCAGCTTAGTGGTGGGGACACCGAAGGCCCAGTACTTC
TRBD1	once	TRBV13	TRBJ2-7	CASRGQGPLDEQYF	TGTGCCAGCAGGGGACAGGGACCCCTTGACGAGCAGTACTTC
TRBD2	.	TRBV6-1	TRBJ2-7	CASSDILAGGHEQYF	TGTGCCAGCAGTGATATATTAGCGGGAGGGCACGAGCAGTACTTC